Presented here are 27 T cell receptor beta chains from one specimen sequenced in a study of blood T cells in healthy people across ages. Then a second PCR, running about 7 to 11 cycles, was carried out with a sample-barcoded 5' primer and a J-beta primer mix. MiXCR was run by TCRdb on the 5' RACE reads, yielding one entry per CDR3 protein. The data hold 350,000 to 450,000 distinct CDR3 sequences, with roughly half observed a single time. Source material: blood. The receptors originated from a man aged 55 to 70 in good health.

This clonotype was seen a few times. V gene TRBV6-2 or TRBV6-3 combines with J gene TRBJ1-2, with D possibly TRBD1 on 5 matching bases. CDR1 MNHEY and CDR2 SVGEGT come from the germline V gene. V lost 4 bases to trimming and J lost 3 bases, with 24 bases between them. This CDR3 spans 18 amino acids. The CDR3 coding sequence is TGTGCCAGCAGTTCCGGGACTCCCACCATTGCCGCTGACTATGGCTACACCTTC. Encoded protein: CASSSGTPTIAADYGYTF.

This clonotype was detected many times. The chain uses TRBV7-9 and TRBJ2-7, with 10 bases fitting TRBD1. The length of the CDR3 is 15 residues. Germline V gene data show CDR1 as SEHNR and CDR2 as FQNEAQ (reference sequence). With V trimmed by 1 base and J by 3 bases, 3 bases remained unmatched. In DNA, the CDR3 is TGTGCCAGCAGCTTAGACGGGACAGGGGTCTACGAGCAGTACTTC. Protein sequence: CASSLDGTGVYEQYF.

V and J are TRBV9 and TRBJ2-1; 9 nucleotides line up with TRBD1. Germline V gene sequence: CDR1 SGDLS, CDR2 YYNGEE. Trimming cost V 4 bases and J 6 bases; bases outside gene matches: 8. The CDR3 is made up of 15 amino acids. CDR3 residues: CASSPQGQGFNEQFF. CDR3 bases: TGTGCCAGCAGCCCTCAGGGACAGGGTTTCAATGAGCAGTTCTTC. Drawing the rest from reference TRBV9 and TRBJ2-1, the complete variable domain is DSGVTQTPKHLITATGQRVTLRCSPRSGDLSVYWYQQSLDQGLQFLIQYYNGEERAKGNILERFSAQQFPDLHSELNLSSLELGDSALYFCASSPQGQGFNEQFFGPGTRLTVL.

The CDR3 sequence is CASSLVRGRGEQFF. The DNA of the CDR3 is TGTGCCAGCAGTTTAGTCAGGGGGCGCGGTGAGCAGTTCTTC. V is TRBV12-3 or TRBV12-4 and J is TRBJ2-1; 8 nucleotides match TRBD1. The length of the CDR3 is 14 residues. J gave up 9 bases and V 1 base, and 5 bases lay outside the gene matches.

This clonotype was seen a handful of times. V usage is TRBV30 and J usage is TRBJ2-3; D is undetermined. V was clipped by 0 bases and J by 2 bases, with 15 bases between them. Per the germline V gene, CDR1 is GTSNPN and CDR2 is SVGIG (reference sequence). There are 16 residues in the CDR3. The CDR3 DNA reads TGTGCCTGGAGTGTCTCGGCGTTGGGGTACACAGATACGCAGTATTTT. Protein product: CAWSVSALGYTDTQYF.

The rearrangement links TRBV14 to TRBJ2-4; D possibly corresponds to TRBD2 (5 bases). The DNA end is a closer match to TRBJ2-7, so the J assignment may be wrong. The CDR3 totals 15 residues. Germline V gene data show CDR1 as SGHDN and CDR2 as FVKESK. The CDR3 coding sequence is TGTGCCAGCAGCCAAGAGGCGGAGAGGGAGTACGAGCAGTACTTC. It encodes CASSQEAEREYEQYF.

This CDR3 reads CASSLALGTHQPQHF. The CDR3 coding sequence is TGTGCCAGCAGCTTAGCGCTAGGGACACATCAGCCCCAGCATTTT. The rearrangement uses TRBV7-2 and TRBJ1-5; D might be TRBD1 (6 bases). Trimming took 0 bases from V and 5 from J, leaving 11 bases between them. The CDR3 sequence is 15 residues long. Germline values: CDR1 SGHTA, CDR2 FQGNSA.

The J gene is TRBJ2-5, the V gene TRBV3-1; 10 bases are shared with TRBD2. The CDR3 consists of 14 residues. J was trimmed by 3 bases and V by 4 bases; bases with no gene match: 2. Germline V gene data show CDR1 as LGHDT and CDR2 as YNNKEL (reference sequence). In DNA form, the CDR3 reads TGTGCCAGCAGCCCCGGACTAGCGGAAGAGACCCAGTACTTC. Protein: CASSPGLAEETQYF.

This clonotype appeared a single time. The chain joins TRBV20-1 to TRBJ2-1, with D possibly matching TRBD2 (5 bases). CDR3 size: 13 residues. Looked up from germline, CDR1 is DFQATT and CDR2 is SNEGSKA (reference sequence). CDR3 residues: CSAERGLEETQFF. For the CDR3, the DNA is TGCAGCGCAGAACGGGGATTAGAAGAGACCCAGTTCTTC.

This clonotype was counted at least ten times. This chain joins TRBV12-5 and TRBJ2-1; 15 bases fit TRBD2. The CDR3 is made up of 17 amino acids. V dropped 1 base and J dropped 7; count of bases not matched to a gene: 5. Per the germline V gene, CDR1 is LGHNT and CDR2 is FRNRAP. CDR3 DNA sequence: TGTGCTAGTGGTTTGGGGACTAGCGGGAGGGTAAAGAATGAGCAGTTCTTC. Translating it yields CASGLGTSGRVKNEQFF.

This clonotype was seen a few times. The chain joins TRBV3-1 to TRBJ1-2, with D hard to call. CDR3 length: 12 amino acids. Germline V gene sequence: CDR1 LGHDT, CDR2 YNNKEL (reference sequence). V lost 3 bases and J 2 bases, leaving 4 bases between the germline ends. The CDR3 DNA sequence: TGTGCCAGCAGCCAGAACAACTATGGCTACACCTTC. Translation: CASSQNNYGYTF.

The chain combines TRBV6-2 or TRBV6-3 with TRBJ1-2; 10 nucleotides line up with TRBD1. Germline values: CDR1 MNHEY, CDR2 SVGEGT. The trim removed 5 bases at V and 5 bases at J, leaving 2 bases unmatched. The CDR3 has 13 residues. The CDR3 region is CASSTDRGYGYTF. The CDR3 nucleotides are TGTGCCAGCAGTACGGACAGGGGGTATGGCTACACCTTC.

This clonotype was counted a few times. The rearrangement joins TRBV20-1 to TRBJ2-5, with D hard to call. The V gene's germline CDR1 is DFQATT and CDR2 SNEGSKA (reference sequence). This CDR3 region has 11 residues. Trimming cost V 6 bases and J 13 bases, with 18 bases left between them. The CDR3 nucleotides read TGCAGTGCATCACAAGCCCCCGCCGGGTACTTC. It codes for CSASQAPAGYF.

This clonotype was picked up one time. The V gene is TRBV6-5, the J gene TRBJ1-2; 7 bases agree with TRBD1. The J segment lost 0 bases and the V segment lost 7 bases, leaving 5 bases of the junction unmatched. The CDR3 consists of 14 residues. The V gene's germline CDR1 is MNHEY and CDR2 SVGAGI. The CDR3 coding sequence is TGTGCCAGCAAACGGGACAGTACTAACTATGGCTACACCTTC. It yields the protein CASKRDSTNYGYTF.

The chain links TRBV12-3 or TRBV12-4 to TRBJ2-7; 8 bases fit TRBD1. The ends lost 4 bases at V and 3 bases at J; junction bases unmatched: 8. The CDR3 totals 15 residues. The CDR3 DNA reads TGTGCCAGCAGTTCCACCAGGACAGGGCGCTACGAGCAGTACTTC. This translates into CASSSTRTGRYEQYF.

The rearrangement links TRBV20-1 to TRBJ2-6; D ambiguous. The V gene lost 0 bases and the J gene lost 1 base, with 19 bases spanning the gap. The CDR3 length is 19 residues. CDR1 is DFQATT, CDR2 SNEGSKA, per germline (reference sequence). The CDR3 nucleotides are TGCAGTGCTAGAGATCGTGAAGGCACGGTGGGATCTGGGGCCAACGTCCTGACTTTC. This translates into CSARDREGTVGSGANVLTF.

The V and J genes are TRBV7-2 and TRBJ2-3, with D perhaps being TRBD1 or TRBD2 (7 bases each). Germline V gives CDR1 SGHTA, CDR2 FQGNSA. V was clipped by 5 bases and J by 2 bases, with 17 bases between them. There are 16 residues in the CDR3. As DNA, the CDR3 is TGTGCCAGCAGCGCCCGACAGGGAGGGTCCACAGATACGCAGTATTTT. Residues: CASSARQGGSTDTQYF.

This clonotype was counted between two and nine times. V is TRBV19 and J is TRBJ2-1; TRBD2 matches 9 bases. This CDR3 region has 16 residues. Trimming took 4 bases from V and 6 from J; bases not matched to a gene: 10. CDR1 is LNHDA and CDR2 is SQIVND in the germline V gene (reference sequence). The DNA of the CDR3 is TGTGCCAGTAGTAGAGCGGGGGGCCCCCTCGGCAATGAGCAGTTCTTC. Its translation: CASSRAGGPLGNEQFF. Using reference TRBV19 and TRBJ2-1 for the parts outside the CDR3, the full variable domain is DGGITQSPKYLFRKEGQNVTLSCEQNLNHDAMYWYRQDPGQGLRLIYYSQIVNDFQKGDIAEGYSVSREKKESFPLTVTSAQKNPTAFYLCASSRAGGPLGNEQFFGPGTRLTVL.

This clonotype showed up just a few times. As DNA, the CDR3 is TGCGCCAGCAGCCAAGATAGTGGCAATCAGCCCCAGCATTTT. It encodes CASSQDSGNQPQHF. The chain links TRBV4-3 to TRBJ1-5; D is ambiguous. The ends were cut back, 0 bases at V and 2 bases at J, with 5 bases in the middle. CDR1 is LGHNA, CDR2 YSLEER, per germline. CDR3 length: 14 residues.

The chain recombines TRBV6-2 or TRBV6-3 with TRBJ1-1, with D tentatively TRBD1 (5 bases). Germline loops: CDR1 MNHEY, CDR2 SVGEGT. There are 12 residues in the CDR3. Trimming took 2 bases from V and 10 from J, leaving 11 bases between them. This CDR3 is CASSYGGLGAFF. The CDR3 DNA reads TGTGCCAGCAGTTACGGGGGTTTGGGAGCTTTCTTT.

This clonotype has more than one count but fewer than ten. The chain employs TRBV3-1 and TRBJ2-4; a weak D match, TRBD1 (7 bases). The CDR3 covers 14 residues. Per the germline V gene, CDR1 is LGHDT and CDR2 is YNNKEL (reference sequence). V was cut by 0 bases and J by 8 bases, with 11 bases left in between. The DNA of the CDR3 is TGTGCCAGCAGCCAAGAGGAGGGGGCGGACATTCAGTACTTC. Translation: CASSQEEGADIQYF.

This clonotype was found many times. The chain links TRBV20-1 to TRBJ2-3; 11 bases map to TRBD2. V gave up 3 bases and J gave up 3 bases; unmatched junction bases: 2. The germline CDR1 and CDR2 sequences are DFQATT and SNEGSKA (reference sequence). This CDR3 is built from 14 residues. The CDR3 loop reads CSASPSGRTDTQYF. CDR3 bases: TGCAGTGCTAGCCCTAGCGGGAGGACAGATACGCAGTATTTT.

The CDR3, as DNA: TGCAGCGGGGGGGGACAGGGAACCTACGAGCAGTACTTC. This encodes CSGGGQGTYEQYF. The V gene is TRBV29-1, the J gene TRBJ2-4; the match to TRBD1 covers 9 bases. The J call may not be correct, given that the DNA end is closer to TRBJ2-7. CDR1 is SQVTM and CDR2 is ANQGSEA in the germline V gene. This CDR3 is built from 13 residues.

The J gene is TRBJ2-7, the V gene TRBV4-2, with D perhaps being TRBD1 or TRBD2 (6 bases each). The CDR3 is 17 residues long. Trimming shortened V by 0 bases and J by 5 bases, and 20 bases separated the two germline ends. The germline gives CDR1 LGHNA, CDR2 YNFKEQ. CDR3 in amino acids: CASSQEGGSPWSNEQYF. CDR3 sequence (DNA): TGTGCCAGCAGCCAAGAAGGGGGGAGTCCTTGGTCGAACGAGCAGTACTTC.

The chain is built from TRBV12-3 or TRBV12-4 and TRBJ2-2; D possibly corresponds to TRBD1 (6 bases). Trimming took 1 base from V and 0 from J, leaving 9 bases between them. CDR3 size: 16 residues. The CDR3 is CASSLGTASNTGELFF. The CDR3 coding sequence is TGTGCCAGCAGTTTAGGGACAGCCTCGAACACCGGGGAGCTGTTTTTT.

The chain has TRBV6-6 and TRBJ2-1; D gene unclear. CDR3 size: 11 residues. Germline-derived CDR1 and CDR2 are MNHNY and SVGAGI (reference sequence). V was trimmed by 4 bases and J by 7 bases, leaving 5 bases between them. The CDR3 spells CASSSSNEQFF. CDR3 sequence (DNA): TGTGCCAGCAGTTCCAGTAATGAGCAGTTCTTC.

V usage is TRBV30 and J usage is TRBJ1-2; 8 bases map to TRBD1. Germline CDR1 GTSNPN, CDR2 SVGIG (reference sequence). Losses at the gene ends were 2 bases for V and 1 base for J; bases not matched to a gene: 6. The CDR3 contains 15 residues. In DNA, the CDR3 is TGTGCCTGGAGTCTTAGACAGGGGATTAACTATGGCTACACCTTC. It encodes CAWSLRQGINYGYTF.